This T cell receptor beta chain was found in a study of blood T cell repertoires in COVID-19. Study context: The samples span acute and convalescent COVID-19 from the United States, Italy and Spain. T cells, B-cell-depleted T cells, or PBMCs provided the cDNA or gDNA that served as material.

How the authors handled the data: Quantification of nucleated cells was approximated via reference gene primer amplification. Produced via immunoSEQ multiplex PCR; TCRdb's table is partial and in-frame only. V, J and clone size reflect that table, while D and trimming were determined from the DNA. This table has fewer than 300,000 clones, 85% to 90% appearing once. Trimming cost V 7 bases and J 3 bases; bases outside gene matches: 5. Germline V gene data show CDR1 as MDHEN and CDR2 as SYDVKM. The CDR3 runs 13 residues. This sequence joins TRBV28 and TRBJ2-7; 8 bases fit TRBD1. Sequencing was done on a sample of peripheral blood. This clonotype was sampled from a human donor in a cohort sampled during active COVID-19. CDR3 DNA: TGTGCCAGCATATCCAGGGGGCACTACGAGCAGTACTTC. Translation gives CASISRGHYEQYF.